The 30 T cell receptor beta chains below all came from one sample that was sequenced in a study of blood T cell repertoires in COVID-19. Produced via immunoSEQ multiplex PCR; TCRdb's table is partial and in-frame only. The table includes a few hundred thousand clones, about 89% detected once. Sample: PBMCs or T cells enriched from blood (not recorded which). The receptors originated from a woman between 25 and 40 years old who had recovered from COVID-19.

The chain uses TRBV24-1 and TRBJ2-1, with 7 bases lining up with TRBD1. This CDR3 has 15 amino acids. CDR1 and CDR2 (germline): KGHDR, SFDVKD. J lost 3 bases, V lost 3 bases, and 4 bases had no gene match. CDR3: CATSDIQGLYNEQFF. The CDR3 nucleotides are TGTGCCACCAGTGATATACAGGGGCTCTACAATGAGCAGTTCTTC.

V gene TRBV27 combines with J gene TRBJ1-1, with 7 bases fitting TRBD1. There are 12 residues in the CDR3. V lost 5 bases and J lost 4; bases outside the gene matches: 1. Germline V gene data show CDR1 as MNHEY and CDR2 as SMNVEV (reference sequence). The CDR3 sequence: CASSHRGTEAFF. For the CDR3, the DNA is TGTGCCAGCAGTCACAGGGGCACTGAAGCTTTCTTT.

This chain connects TRBV5-1 to TRBJ1-4, with D unclear. The CDR3 is 14 residues long. The ends were cut back, 2 bases at V and 3 bases at J, with 8 bases in the middle. CDR1 is SGHRS, CDR2 YFSETQ, per germline. The CDR3 region has the DNA TGCGCCAGCAGCTTTGGGCAAGCTAATGAAAAACTGTTTTTT. Translation: CASSFGQANEKLFF.

The chain employs TRBV10-3 and TRBJ2-5, with TRBD2 matching 8 bases. The CDR3 is 15 residues long. The V gene end was trimmed by 4 bases and the J gene end by 5 bases; junction bases not matched to a gene: 9. Germline V gene data show CDR1 as ENHRY and CDR2 as SYGVKD. Written as DNA, the CDR3 is TGTGCCATCAGTGCCGGTAGCGGGGACGGGGAGACCCAGTACTTC. Its protein product is CAISAGSGDGETQYF.

The V call is TRBV11-3, the J call TRBJ2-2; 9 positions match TRBD1. The J segment lost 6 bases and the V segment lost 5 bases, leaving 4 bases of the junction unmatched. The germline V gene has CDR1 SGHNT and CDR2 YENEEA. This CDR3 has 14 amino acids. CDR3 sequence reads: CASSPRTGAGELFF. CDR3 nucleotide sequence: TGTGCCAGCAGCCCCAGGACAGGGGCCGGGGAGCTGTTTTTT.

The genes are TRBV11-2 and TRBJ2-7; 9 nucleotides match TRBD2. Germline CDR1 reads SGHAT; CDR2 reads FQNNGV. There are 16 residues in the CDR3. J was trimmed by 0 bases and V by 4 bases; bases with no gene match: 7. CDR3 coding DNA: TGTGCCAGCAGCTCCGTGACTAGCGGTCTCTCCTACGAGCAGTACTTC. Protein sequence: CASSSVTSGLSYEQYF.

The CDR3, as DNA: TGCGCCAGCAGCCAAACAGGGAGACCTGGAAACACCATATATTTT. This gives the protein CASSQTGRPGNTIYF. V usage is TRBV5-1 and J usage is TRBJ1-3; tentatively, D is TRBD1 (6 bases). Germline CDR1 SGHRS, CDR2 YFSETQ. The CDR3 is 15 amino acids. V was shortened by 4 bases and J by 2 bases, with 13 bases between the two germline ends.

This clone was detected only a few times. This sequence joins TRBV3-1 (or the pseudogene TRBV3-2) and TRBJ1-2, with 10 positions matching TRBD1. The CDR3 has 15 residues. Per germline, CDR1 LGHDT and CDR2 YNNKEL (reference sequence). V gave up 4 bases and J gave up 3 bases; unmatched junction bases: 5. The CDR3, as DNA: TGTGCCAGCAGCCCCCAGGACAGGGGGGACTATGGCTACACCTTC. Amino acid sequence: CASSPQDRGDYGYTF.

The chain joins TRBV5-1 to TRBJ1-2, with D perhaps matching TRBD1 (5 bases). There are 15 residues in the CDR3. The V gene's germline CDR1 is SGHRS and CDR2 YFSETQ. V lost 0 bases to trimming and J lost 4 bases, with 13 bases between them. The CDR3 region has the DNA TGCGCCAGCAGCTTGGGCACGACAGCTTTCTATGGCTACACCTTC. Its translation: CASSLGTTAFYGYTF.

The rearrangement joins TRBV7-2 to TRBJ2-3, with 9 bases fitting TRBD2. The CDR3 loop spans 16 amino acids. Germline trimming cut 2 bases from V and 5 bases from J; bases unmatched to any gene: 8. The germline V gene encodes CDR1 SGHTA and CDR2 FQGNSA. The CDR3 region is CASSLRREGFVDTQYF. CDR3 bases: TGTGCCAGCAGCTTACGGCGGGAGGGTTTTGTAGATACGCAGTATTTT.

The chain combines TRBV5-4 with TRBJ2-7, with 8 positions matching TRBD1. The germline V gene has CDR1 SGHNT and CDR2 YYREEE (reference sequence). J lost 2 bases, V lost 3 bases, and 4 bases had no gene match. The CDR3 runs to 14 residues. CDR3 nucleotide sequence: TGTGCCAGCAGCTCGAGGACAGGGACCTACGAGCAGTACTTC. Its translation: CASSSRTGTYEQYF.

The chain has TRBV11-1 and TRBJ2-5; D gene uncertain. Germline assignment: CDR1 SGHAT and CDR2 FQDESV (reference sequence). V was clipped by 2 bases and J by 2 bases, with 3 bases between them. The CDR3 spans 12 residues. CDR3 in DNA: TGTGCCAGCAGCTTACGGCAAGAGACCCAGTACTTC. Translating it yields CASSLRQETQYF.

The chain is built from TRBV28 and TRBJ1-1; D is ambiguous. Germline loops: CDR1 MDHEN, CDR2 SYDVKM. The CDR3 length is 13 residues. Trimming pared 6 bases from V and 1 base from J, leaving 9 bases between. CDR3 loop: CASRLGRNTEAFF. DNA of the CDR3: TGTGCCAGCAGACTAGGTCGGAACACTGAAGCTTTCTTT.

The gene calls are TRBV6-6 and TRBJ1-5; possible D gene TRBD1, 6 bases. The ends were cut back, 5 bases at V and 0 bases at J, with 14 bases in the middle. The germline CDR1 and CDR2 sequences are MNHNY and SVGAGI (reference sequence). There are 16 residues in the CDR3. This CDR3 reads CASSHGQSNSNQPQHF. CDR3 DNA: TGTGCCAGCAGTCACGGACAGTCTAATAGCAATCAGCCCCAGCATTTT.

The V gene is TRBV6-5, the J gene TRBJ1-2; D is undetermined. The CDR3 consists of 13 residues. Trimming pared 0 bases from V and 13 bases from J, leaving 15 bases between. CDR1 is MNHEY, CDR2 SVGAGI, per germline. The CDR3 DNA follows: TGTGCCAGCAGTTACTCGGAGAGGTCACCCCTCACCTTC. Translating gives CASSYSERSPLTF.

The rearrangement links TRBV7-6 to TRBJ2-1; 11 nucleotides agree with TRBD2. The V and J ends lost 1 base and 9 bases, in that order; junction bases with no gene match: 11. Germline V CDR1 and CDR2: SGHVS, FNYEAQ. This CDR3 is 17 amino acids long. The chain's CDR3 is CASSLETRLAGIGEQFF. For the CDR3, the DNA is TGTGCCAGCAGCTTAGAAACCCGACTAGCGGGAATTGGTGAGCAGTTCTTC. The whole variable domain, filled in from reference TRBV7-6 and TRBJ2-1, reads GAGVSQSPRYKVTKRGQDVALRCDPISGHVSLYWYRQALGQGPEFLTYFNYEAQQDKSGLPNDRFSAERPEGSISTLTIQRTEQRDSAMYRCASSLETRLAGIGEQFFGPGTRLTVL.

This sequence joins TRBV18 and TRBJ1-1; D call uncertain. The ends were cut back, 1 base at V and 1 base at J, with 13 bases in the middle. Germline CDR1 KGHSH, CDR2 LQKENI. CDR3 length equals 16 residues. Here the CDR3 DNA reads TGTGCCAGCTCACCACGGCGGGAAGTGACGAACACTGAAGCTTTCTTT. This encodes CASSPRREVTNTEAFF.

The genes are TRBV11-2 and TRBJ2-1; 7 bases match TRBD2. This CDR3 is built from 18 residues. CDR1 and CDR2 from the germline V gene are SGHAT and FQNNGV. J was trimmed by 4 bases and V by 8 bases; bases with no gene match: 20. The CDR3 region is CASLLLGRGPDPYNEQFF. The DNA of the CDR3 is TGTGCCAGCTTACTTTTGGGGAGGGGCCCTGACCCTTACAATGAGCAGTTCTTC.

Only a few counts were recorded for this clone. The chain uses TRBV28 and TRBJ1-6, with 7 positions matching TRBD1. The CDR3 extends over 14 amino acids. The V gene end was trimmed by 4 bases and the J gene end by 9 bases; junction bases not matched to a gene: 6. Looked up from germline, CDR1 is MDHEN and CDR2 is SYDVKM. As DNA, the CDR3 is TGTGCCAGCAGTTCTGGGACAGAGGCTTCACCCCTCCACTTT. It is translated as CASSSGTEASPLHF.

The V call is TRBV30, the J call TRBJ1-2; tentatively, D is TRBD1 (5 bases). The CDR3 loop spans 17 amino acids. Per the germline V gene, CDR1 is GTSNPN and CDR2 is SVGIG (reference sequence). Trimming took 1 base from V and 4 from J, leaving 22 bases between them. For the CDR3, the DNA is TGTGCCTGGAGTGCCCCCGCGGGGGGAGCCCACACCTATGGCTACACCTTC. It encodes CAWSAPAGGAHTYGYTF. The full variable domain, completed using reference TRBV30 and TRBJ1-2, is SQTIHQWPATLVQPVGSPLSLECTVEGTSNPNLYWYRQAAGRGLQLLFYSVGIGQISSEVPQNLSASRPQDRQFILSSKKLLLSDSGFYLCAWSAPAGGAHTYGYTFGSGTRLTVV.

The chain uses TRBV4-3 and TRBJ2-3, with a weak D call TRBD2 (6 bases). In germline, CDR1 is LGHNA, CDR2 YSLEER. CDR3 length equals 15 residues. V was pared by 0 bases and J by 0 bases, with 7 bases between. The CDR3, as DNA: TGCGCCAGCAGCCAAGAGGGACTTAGCACAGATACGCAGTATTTT. Its translation is CASSQEGLSTDTQYF.

This clone has only a few counts. The V and J genes are TRBV9 and TRBJ1-2; the match to TRBD1 covers 7 bases. This CDR3 comprises 15 residues. Trimming removed 3 bases from V and 0 bases from J; junction bases left unmatched: 5. Per germline, CDR1 SGDLS and CDR2 YYNGEE. DNA of the CDR3: TGTGCCAGCAGCGCTCGGGACAGAACTAACTATGGCTACACCTTC. The encoded protein is CASSARDRTNYGYTF.

The gene calls are TRBV19 and TRBJ1-6, with a possible D match to TRBD1 (5 bases). Germline CDR1 reads LNHDA; CDR2 reads SQIVND (reference sequence). Trimming pared 3 bases from V and 7 bases from J, leaving 13 bases between. The CDR3 loop spans 15 amino acids. The CDR3 protein is CASSMGEDINSPLHF. As DNA, the CDR3 is TGTGCCAGTAGTATGGGCGAGGACATCAATTCACCCCTCCACTTT. The full variable domain, completed using reference TRBV19 and TRBJ1-6, is DGGITQSPKYLFRKEGQNVTLSCEQNLNHDAMYWYRQDPGQGLRLIYYSQIVNDFQKGDIAEGYSVSREKKESFPLTVTSAQKNPTAFYLCASSMGEDINSPLHFGNGTRLTVT.

The rearrangement joins TRBV7-9 to TRBJ1-2; 7 bases fit TRBD1. Germline assignment: CDR1 SEHNR and CDR2 FQNEAQ (reference sequence). The CDR3 loop spans 12 amino acids. Unmatched junction bases numbered 7, after V lost 5 bases and J lost 10 bases. CDR3 sequence (DNA): TGTGCCAGCAGCGTAGGACAGGACTTCTACACCTTC. Translated: CASSVGQDFYTF.

This chain links TRBV5-4 with TRBJ1-1; D is uncertain. Germline lookup yields CDR1 SGHNT and CDR2 YYREEE (reference sequence). CDR3 length: 12 residues. The germline V and J ends were trimmed by 0 bases and 5 bases, with 5 bases remaining between them. This chain's CDR3 is CASSLVSTEAFF. The CDR3 DNA reads TGTGCCAGCAGCTTGGTCAGTACTGAAGCTTTCTTT.

V gene TRBV9 combines with J gene TRBJ1-6, with D perhaps TRBD1 (6 bases). Germline values: CDR1 SGDLS, CDR2 YYNGEE. Trimming shortened V by 3 bases and J by 0 bases, and 13 bases separated the two germline ends. CDR3 length: 17 residues. The CDR3 coding sequence is TGTGCCAGCAGCGAACAGGGTGGTAGCTCCTATAATTCACCCCTCCACTTT. Translated, it gives CASSEQGGSSYNSPLHF.

This rearrangement joins TRBV5-1 to TRBJ1-3, with unresolved D. Germline CDR1 reads SGHRS; CDR2 reads YFSETQ. Trimming shortened V by 0 bases and J by 8 bases, and 12 bases separated the two germline ends. This CDR3 spans 14 amino acids. The CDR3 DNA follows: TGCGCCAGCAGCTTGGGGCCTAGGTTTGACACCATATATTTT. Its translation: CASSLGPRFDTIYF. The entire variable domain, with the rest obtained from reference TRBV5-1 and TRBJ1-3, is as follows: KAGVTQTPRYLIKTRGQQVTLSCSPISGHRSVSWYQQTPGQGLQFLFEYFSETQRNKGNFPGRFSGRQFSNSRSEMNVSTLELGDSALYLCASSLGPRFDTIYFGEGSWLTVV.

The CDR3 coding sequence is TGCAGTGCTAGTGGCTATAACAGGGGACCGAACACTGAAGCTTTCTTT. This translates into CSASGYNRGPNTEAFF. The J gene is TRBJ1-1, the V gene TRBV20-1; 7 nucleotides line up with TRBD1. CDR1 DFQATT and CDR2 SNEGSKA come from the germline V gene (reference sequence). The CDR3 length is 16 residues. Trimming removed 3 bases from V and 1 base from J; junction bases left unmatched: 11.

The CDR3 bases are TGTGCCAGCAGCCATCCAGACAGGGGGAACACTGAAGCTTTCTTT. Protein product: CASSHPDRGNTEAFF. The chain links TRBV4-2 to TRBJ1-1, with 8 bases that match TRBD1. Germline lookup yields CDR1 LGHNA and CDR2 YNFKEQ. After removal of 3 bases from V and 1 base from J, the junction contained 4 bases not matched to a gene. This CDR3 has 15 residues.

This clone has a single count. The chain employs TRBV4-3 and TRBJ2-7, with 7 positions matching TRBD2. CDR3 size: 14 residues. With 2 bases clipped from V and 6 bases from J, the junction kept 7 bases outside the gene matches. CDR1 is LGHNA, CDR2 YSLEER, per germline. In nucleotides, the CDR3 is TGCGCCAGCAGCCAATTCGTCGCGGGAGCCGAGCAGTACTTC. Protein product: CASSQFVAGAEQYF.